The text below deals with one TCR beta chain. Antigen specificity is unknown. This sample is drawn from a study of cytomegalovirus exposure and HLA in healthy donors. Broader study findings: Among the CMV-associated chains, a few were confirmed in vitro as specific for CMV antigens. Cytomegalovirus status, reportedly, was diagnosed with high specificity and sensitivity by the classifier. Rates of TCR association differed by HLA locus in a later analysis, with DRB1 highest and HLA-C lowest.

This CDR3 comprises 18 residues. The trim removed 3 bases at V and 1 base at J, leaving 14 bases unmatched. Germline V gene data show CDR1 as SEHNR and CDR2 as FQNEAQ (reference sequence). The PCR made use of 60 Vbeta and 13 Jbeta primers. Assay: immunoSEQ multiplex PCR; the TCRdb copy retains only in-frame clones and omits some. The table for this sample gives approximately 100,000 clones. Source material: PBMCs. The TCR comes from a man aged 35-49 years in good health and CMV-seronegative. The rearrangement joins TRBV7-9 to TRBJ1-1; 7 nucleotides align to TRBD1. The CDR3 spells CASSFPRQGPTGNTEAFF. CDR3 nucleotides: TGTGCCAGCAGCTTCCCAAGACAGGGCCCCACCGGGAACACTGAAGCTTTCTTT. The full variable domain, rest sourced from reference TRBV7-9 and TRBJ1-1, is DTGVSQNPRHKITKRGQNVTFRCDPISEHNRLYWYRQTLGQGPEFLTYFQNEAQLEKSRLLSDRFSAERPKGSFSTLEIQRTEQGDSAMYLCASSFPRQGPTGNTEAFFGQGTRLTVV.